The clone carrying this T cell receptor (beta chain) was seen at least ten times. Its target is not known. Trimming shortened V by 4 bases and J by 6 bases, and 17 bases separated the two germline ends. The CDR3 sequence is 14 residues long. Looked up from germline, CDR1 is SQVTM and CDR2 is ANQGSEA. The sample is drawn from a study of T cells in Graves' hyperthyroidism and ophthalmopathy. Study-wide results and limits: Through a model of 13 V-J features, ophthalmopathy was separated from stable hyperthyroidism.

Amplification of TCR beta CDR3 regions used RNA as the template. RT-PCR in the first round (using the HTBI primer set) targeted the TCR CDR3. TCRdb reprocessed the multiplex PCR reads via MiXCR and lists one record per CDR3 protein. The sample contains hundreds of thousands of distinct CDR3 sequences, 14% of which appear only once. This receptor was identified in a woman aged 50 to 60 with Graves' ophthalmopathy. This chain connects TRBV29-1 to TRBJ2-3; D may match TRBD1 or TRBD2 (5 bases each). The sequencing sample was made of blood. The CDR3 DNA follows: TGCAGCGTTGTAGAGGGCAGTGGGGCGGATACGCAGTATTTT. Amino acid sequence: CSVVEGSGADTQYF.